This TCR beta chain came from a study of blood T cell repertoires in COVID-19. CDR1 is SGHRS and CDR2 is YFSETQ in the germline V gene. CDR3 length: 13 residues. Trimming took off 1 base at V and 7 bases at J, with 9 bases between the two ends. Here immunoSEQ multiplex PCR was the method, and the copy in TCRdb shows in-frame clones only, minus some. The sample yields approximately 250,000 clones, 83% seen once. The V call is TRBV5-1, the J call TRBJ2-1; D perhaps matches TRBD2 (5 bases). This receptor was taken from a woman between 50 and 59 years old with acute or convalescent COVID-19. The sequenced sample consisted of peripheral blood. The CDR3 region is CASSLPSWNEQFF. CDR3 bases: TGCGCCAGCAGCTTGCCTAGCTGGAATGAGCAGTTCTTC. The complete variable domain, with remaining parts taken from reference TRBV5-1 and TRBJ2-1, reads KAGVTQTPRYLIKTRGQQVTLSCSPISGHRSVSWYQQTPGQGLQFLFEYFSETQRNKGNFPGRFSGRQFSNSRSEMNVSTLELGDSALYLCASSLPSWNEQFFGPGTRLTVL.